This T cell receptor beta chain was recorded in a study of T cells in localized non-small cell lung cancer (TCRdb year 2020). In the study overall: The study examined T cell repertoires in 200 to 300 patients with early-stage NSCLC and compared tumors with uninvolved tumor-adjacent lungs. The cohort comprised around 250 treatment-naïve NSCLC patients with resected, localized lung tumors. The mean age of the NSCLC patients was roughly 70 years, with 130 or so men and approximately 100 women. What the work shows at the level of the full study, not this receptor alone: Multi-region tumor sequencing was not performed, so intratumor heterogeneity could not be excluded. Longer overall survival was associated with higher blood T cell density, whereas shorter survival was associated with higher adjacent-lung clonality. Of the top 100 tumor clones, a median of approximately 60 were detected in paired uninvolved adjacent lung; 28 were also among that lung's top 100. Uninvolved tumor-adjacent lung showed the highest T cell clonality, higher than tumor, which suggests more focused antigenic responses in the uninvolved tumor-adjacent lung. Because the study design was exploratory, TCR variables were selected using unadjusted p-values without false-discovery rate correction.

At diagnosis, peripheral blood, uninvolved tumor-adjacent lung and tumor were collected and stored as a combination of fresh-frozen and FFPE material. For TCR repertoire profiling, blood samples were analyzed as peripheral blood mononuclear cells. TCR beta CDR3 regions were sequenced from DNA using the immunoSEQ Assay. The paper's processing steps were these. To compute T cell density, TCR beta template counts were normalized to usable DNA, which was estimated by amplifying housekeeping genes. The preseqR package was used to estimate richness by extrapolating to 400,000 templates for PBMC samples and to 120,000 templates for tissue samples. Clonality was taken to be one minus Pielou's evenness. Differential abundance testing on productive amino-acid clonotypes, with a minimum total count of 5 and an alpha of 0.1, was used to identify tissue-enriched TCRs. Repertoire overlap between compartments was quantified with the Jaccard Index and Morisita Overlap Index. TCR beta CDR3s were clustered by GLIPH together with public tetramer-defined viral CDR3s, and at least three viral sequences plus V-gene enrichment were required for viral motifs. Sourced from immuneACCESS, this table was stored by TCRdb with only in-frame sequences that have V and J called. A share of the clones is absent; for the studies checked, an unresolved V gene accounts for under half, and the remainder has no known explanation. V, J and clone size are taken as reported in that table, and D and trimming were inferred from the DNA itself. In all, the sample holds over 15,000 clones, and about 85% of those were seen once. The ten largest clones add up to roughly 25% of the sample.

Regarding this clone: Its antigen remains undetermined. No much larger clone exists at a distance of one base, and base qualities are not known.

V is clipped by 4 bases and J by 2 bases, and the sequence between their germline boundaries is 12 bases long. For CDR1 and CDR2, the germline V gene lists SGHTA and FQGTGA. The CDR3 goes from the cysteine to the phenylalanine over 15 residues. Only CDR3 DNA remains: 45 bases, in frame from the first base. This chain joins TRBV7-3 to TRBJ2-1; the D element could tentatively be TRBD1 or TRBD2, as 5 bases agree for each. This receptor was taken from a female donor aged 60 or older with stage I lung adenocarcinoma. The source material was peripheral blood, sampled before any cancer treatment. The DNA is TGTGCCAGCAGCTGGGACGTCGGAACCTACAATGAGCAGTTCTTC. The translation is CASSWDVGTYNEQFF.